Each of the 16 T cell receptor beta chains below was sequenced from the same sample in a study of T cells after yellow fever vaccination. A single record per CDR3 protein comes from TCRdb applying MiXCR to the 5' RACE reads. This table holds around 340,000 distinct CDR3 sequences, 7.5% to 9% found once. This specimen consisted of PBMCs, obtained on the day of the first yellow fever vaccination. The receptors come from a man between 18 and 35 years old who received the YFV17D yellow fever vaccine.

This chain connects TRBV20-1 to TRBJ1-2; D unclear. The germline V gene has CDR1 DFQATT and CDR2 SNEGSKA (reference sequence). V was shortened by 5 bases and J by 4 bases, with 11 bases between the two germline ends. This CDR3 contains 12 residues. The CDR3 sequence is CSAPELAYGYTF. CDR3 DNA sequence: TGCAGTGCTCCCGAATTGGCCTATGGCTACACCTTC.

This chain uses TRBV12-3 or TRBV12-4 with TRBJ1-2; possible D gene TRBD1, 5 bases. Deletions cut 9 bases from V and 4 bases from J, with 24 bases between. The CDR3 loop spans 16 amino acids. CDR3 DNA sequence: TGTGCCAGTAATCCTGGGAAGGGGATAGTCGGCTATGGCTACACCTTC. Its protein is CASNPGKGIVGYGYTF.

This clonotype was seen only a few times. The rearrangement joins TRBV20-1 to TRBJ2-1; a possible D gene is TRBD2 (5 bases). This CDR3 is built from 14 residues. CDR1 is DFQATT and CDR2 is SNEGSKA in the germline V gene (reference sequence). The germline V and J ends were trimmed by 3 bases and 9 bases, with 18 bases remaining between them. This CDR3 reads CSARTPDLAGEQFF. CDR3 coding DNA: TGCAGTGCTAGGACTCCTGATCTCGCGGGTGAGCAGTTCTTC.

This clonotype was found a few times. The rearrangement joins TRBV4-1 to TRBJ2-2; TRBD2 might be the D (6 bases). The ends were cut back, 4 bases at V and 6 bases at J, with 24 bases in the middle. Per germline, CDR1 MGHRA and CDR2 YSYEKL. The CDR3 is 18 amino acids. CDR3 region: CASSLSRARREESGELFF. In DNA, the CDR3 is TGCGCCAGCAGCCTTTCCCGGGCACGCAGGGAGGAATCCGGGGAGCTGTTTTTT.

This chain links TRBV6-2 or TRBV6-3 with TRBJ2-1; D gene unclear. This CDR3 has 11 amino acids. Germline-derived CDR1 and CDR2 are MNHEY and SVGEGT. Trimming took off 5 bases at V and 12 bases at J, with 11 bases between the two ends. The CDR3 spells CASSPGQSQFF. The CDR3 DNA follows: TGTGCCAGCAGTCCTGGGCAATCGCAGTTCTTC.

This clonotype was recorded at least ten times. The chain uses TRBV24-1 and TRBJ2-3, with D perhaps matching TRBD2 (6 bases). Germline CDR1 reads KGHDR; CDR2 reads SFDVKD. Between the trimmed V and J ends, which lost 3 bases and 2 bases, there was a span of 8 bases. The CDR3 spans 14 residues. CDR3 region: CATSDPGDTDTQYF. CDR3 sequence (DNA): TGTGCCACCAGTGATCCGGGAGACACAGATACGCAGTATTTT.

The gene calls are TRBV7-2 and TRBJ2-7; D is unclear. The CDR3 runs 13 residues. CDR1 SGHTA and CDR2 FQGNSA come from the germline V gene. The CDR3 here is CAIGAGLRYGQYV. DNA of the CDR3: TGTGCCATCGGCGCTGGGCTCCGCTACGGGCAGTACGTC.

Only a few counts were recorded for this clonotype. The chain uses TRBV10-3 and TRBJ2-7; 9 nucleotides agree with TRBD1. V was pared by 9 bases and J by 6 bases, with 12 bases of the junction left unmatched. Germline CDR1 reads ENHRY; CDR2 reads SYGVKD. This CDR3 is 14 amino acids long. CDR3 protein: CAMNPGTGMSEQYF. In DNA form, the CDR3 reads TGTGCCATGAACCCCGGGACAGGGATGTCCGAGCAGTACTTC.

The sample holds a few counts of this clonotype. CDR3 in amino acids: CASKRTFGVTDTQYF. CDR3 coding DNA: TGTGCCAGTAAAAGAACCTTCGGAGTGACAGATACGCAGTATTTT. This chain links TRBV12-3 or TRBV12-4 with TRBJ2-3; no definite D call. This CDR3 comprises 15 residues. Trimming removed 9 bases at V and 3 bases at J, with 19 bases between.

This clonotype came up a few times. V is TRBV29-1 and J is TRBJ2-3, with D possibly being TRBD1 or TRBD2 (5 bases each). Looked up from germline, CDR1 is SQVTM and CDR2 is ANQGSEA. This CDR3 contains 12 residues. Trimming took off 8 bases at V and 2 bases at J, with 11 bases between the two ends. The CDR3 bases are TGCAGCTTCTACGGGGCCACAGATACGCAGTATTTT. Its protein product is CSFYGATDTQYF.

This clonotype was found a few times. The rearrangement links TRBV7-6 to TRBJ2-2; 7 bases match TRBD1. The CDR3 is 13 residues long. After removal of 6 bases from V and 7 bases from J, the junction contained 5 bases not matched to a gene. Germline V gene data show CDR1 as SGHVS and CDR2 as FNYEAQ. CDR3 loop: CASSPTGIGELFF. For the CDR3, the DNA is TGTGCCAGCAGTCCGACAGGGATCGGGGAGCTGTTTTTT. Based on the CDR3 plus reference TRBV7-6 and TRBJ2-2, the full variable domain is GAGVSQSPRYKVTKRGQDVALRCDPISGHVSLYWYRQALGQGPEFLTYFNYEAQQDKSGLPNDRFSAERPEGSISTLTIQRTEQRDSAMYRCASSPTGIGELFFGEGSRLTVL.

The chain couples TRBV6-2 or TRBV6-3 to TRBJ2-7, with a tentative D call TRBD1 (5 bases). The CDR3 loop spans 13 amino acids. Germline V CDR1 and CDR2: MNHEY, SVGEGT. Trimming shortened V by 5 bases and J by 3 bases, and 11 bases separated the two germline ends. In nucleotides, the CDR3 is TGTGCCAGCAGTAGAGACAGCAACTACGAGCAGTACGTC. Amino acids: CASSRDSNYEQYV.

This clonotype was observed at least ten times. The chain couples TRBV4-3 to TRBJ2-3, with 7 nucleotides matching TRBD2. Trimming at V came to 1 base and at J to 2 bases, leaving 9 bases not matched to a gene. This CDR3 contains 17 residues. Per germline, CDR1 LGHNA and CDR2 YSLEER. CDR3 residues: CASSQGNSGPFTDTQYF. The CDR3 coding sequence is TGCGCCAGCAGCCAAGGGAATAGCGGGCCCTTCACAGATACGCAGTATTTT.

J is TRBJ2-5 and V is TRBV24-1; 7 nucleotides line up with TRBD1. In germline, CDR1 is KGHDR, CDR2 SFDVKD. This CDR3 contains 15 residues. The junction had 4 bases not matched to a gene; V was cut back by 3 bases and J by 1 base. CDR3 amino acids: CATSDQDRIQETQYF. The CDR3 DNA reads as TGTGCCACCAGTGATCAGGACAGGATCCAAGAGACCCAGTACTTC.

This chain joins TRBV9 and TRBJ1-6, with 7 bases matching TRBD1. V shed 3 bases, J shed 6 bases, and the junction held 6 bases outside the gene matches. This CDR3 has 15 residues. Germline V gene data show CDR1 as SGDLS and CDR2 as YYNGEE. CDR3 amino acids: CASSDSQGSNSPLHF. The CDR3 coding sequence is TGTGCCAGCAGCGACTCACAGGGGTCTAATTCACCCCTCCACTTT.

The V call is TRBV5-5, the J call TRBJ2-1; 7 bases map to TRBD2. The CDR3 is 17 amino acids. Germline assignment: CDR1 SGHKS and CDR2 YYEKEE (reference sequence). Losses at the gene ends were 1 base for V and 6 bases for J; bases not matched to a gene: 13. CDR3 region: CASSLYPGRGSSNEQFF. The CDR3 DNA sequence: TGTGCCAGCAGCTTGTATCCGGGGAGGGGAAGCAGCAATGAGCAGTTCTTC.